This T cell receptor beta chain derives from a study of cytomegalovirus exposure and HLA in healthy donors. The study, taken as a whole, reports: Previously analyzed data showed that most TCR beta V segments were productive at a frequency of about 90% or about 30%. The majority of TCR sequences were rare, yet some public TCRs appeared in many donors.

This clone was counted between two and nine times. Its antigen is unidentified. Amplification used 60 Vbeta primers and 13 Jbeta primers. Assay: immunoSEQ multiplex PCR; the TCRdb copy retains only in-frame clones and omits some. The sample holds approximately 110,000 clones; less than 75% are singletons and the top ten take roughly 10%. V was cut by 2 bases and J by 1 base, with 12 bases left in between. The CDR3 spans 16 residues. Germline CDR1 and CDR2: MNHNS and SASEGT. The sequence came from a man between 40 and 49 years old in good health and CMV-seropositive. The rearrangement uses TRBV6-1 and TRBJ2-4, with D perhaps TRBD1 (5 bases). The sample comprised PBMCs. The CDR3 DNA reads TGTGCCAGCAGTGAATATGGACACGAGGCCAAAAACATTCAGTACTTC. Its translation: CASSEYGHEAKNIQYF.